The TCR beta chain under discussion was sequenced for a study of CD8+ T cells in alopecia areata. Overall study: Treatment of the treated patients consisted of oral tofacitinib, 5 to 10 mg twice daily.

The treatment was: oral pan-JAK inhibitor, 5-10 mg twice daily. Alopecia areata patients had lesional scalp punch biopsies and peripheral blood taken from them. Germline V lookup: CDR1 GTSNPN, CDR2 SVGIG (reference sequence). The CDR3 loop spans 14 amino acids. With 2 bases clipped from V and 4 bases from J, the junction kept 4 bases outside the gene matches. For this clone: Its antigen is unidentified.

RNA extraction was followed by reverse transcription into cDNA, which acted as the sequencing template. Generated by immunoSEQ multiplex PCR, the TCRdb table keeps only in-frame clones and is missing some. The sample lists 70,000 or so clones; over 25% were seen once. Notes on the study in general: On tofacitinib, scalp clonality and expanded CD8+ clones among top 100 fell significantly.

The origin of this receptor is a human donor with alopecia areata. This rearrangement joins TRBV30 to TRBJ2-7; 11 bases are shared with TRBD2. Specimen: CD8+ T cells sorted from blood, collected at week 4, from a patient treated with tofacitinib. In DNA form, the CDR3 reads TGTGCCTGGAGTCCAGGACTAGCGGGTTACGAGCAGTACTTC. This sequence encodes CAWSPGLAGYEQYF. The variable domain in full, with the rest retrieved from reference TRBV30 and TRBJ2-7, is SQTIHQWPATLVQPVGSPLSLECTVEGTSNPNLYWYRQAAGRGLQLLFYSVGIGQISSEVPQNLSASRPQDRQFILSSKKLLLSDSGFYLCAWSPGLAGYEQYFGPGTRLTVT.